The source of this TCR beta chain is a study of blood T cells in healthy people across ages. General study results and limits: Estimated diversity, derived from one million T cells, was regarded as an underestimate. Both naive CD4+ cell counts and diversity were greater in long-lived donors than in aged donors.

CDR1 MNHNS and CDR2 SASEGT come from the germline V gene. This CDR3 contains 15 residues. Turning to this clonotype: What it binds is not known. A read error may account for a junction end that differs from germline.

For the second PCR, which ran for about 6 to 11 cycles, a sample-barcoded 5' primer and a J-beta primer mix were used. TCRdb reprocessed the 5' RACE reads with MiXCR, giving one entry per CDR3 protein. The table has some 900,000 distinct CDR3 sequences, 48% seen once. The rearrangement uses TRBV6-1 and TRBJ2-5, with 10 bases lining up with TRBD1. The sample taken for sequencing was blood. This receptor was obtained from a man aged 25-45 years in good health. The CDR3 coding sequence is TGTGCCAGCATTCGGTGGGACAGGGGTAGAGAGGCCCAGTACTTC. This sequence encodes CASIRWDRGREAQYF.